These 3 T cell receptor beta chains were sequenced from one sample in a study of response to subunit inactivated influenza vaccine. TCRdb re-called the RT-PCR reads through MiXCR, storing one row per CDR3 protein. The sample lists about 480,000 distinct CDR3 sequences; 13% were seen once. The source material was PBMCs from blood, sampled about 40 days after vaccination. Source of these receptors: a man aged 50 to 59 who received an inactivated influenza vaccine.

This clonotype has just one count. J is TRBJ2-5 and V is TRBV6-5; the D gene is possibly TRBD1 (5 bases). The CDR3 is made up of 14 amino acids. Trimming stripped 0 bases from V and 4 bases from J, with 9 bases between. The germline CDR1 and CDR2 sequences are MNHEY and SVGAGI. CDR3 protein: CASSYSKGSETQYF. CDR3 in DNA: TGTGCCAGCAGTTACTCGAAGGGGTCAGAGACCCAGTACTTC.

This clonotype was seen a few times. The genes are TRBV12-3 or TRBV12-4 and TRBJ1-2; D may be TRBD1 (6 bases). The ends were cut back, 7 bases at V and 8 bases at J, with 20 bases in the middle. The CDR3 is made up of 14 amino acids. CDR3 residues: CASKALQGFSGYTF. The CDR3 nucleotides are TGTGCCAGCAAAGCCCTACAGGGTTTCTCCGGCTACACCTTC.

V gene TRBV6-1 combines with J gene TRBJ1-2, with 8 positions matching TRBD1. Germline assignment: CDR1 MNHNS and CDR2 SASEGT. The length of the CDR3 is 16 residues. J lost 5 bases, V lost 7 bases, and 15 bases had no gene match. CDR3 coding DNA: TGTGCCAGCACCCCCTCGGCACAGGGGGGCGCATATGGCTACACCTTC. Protein sequence: CASTPSAQGGAYGYTF.